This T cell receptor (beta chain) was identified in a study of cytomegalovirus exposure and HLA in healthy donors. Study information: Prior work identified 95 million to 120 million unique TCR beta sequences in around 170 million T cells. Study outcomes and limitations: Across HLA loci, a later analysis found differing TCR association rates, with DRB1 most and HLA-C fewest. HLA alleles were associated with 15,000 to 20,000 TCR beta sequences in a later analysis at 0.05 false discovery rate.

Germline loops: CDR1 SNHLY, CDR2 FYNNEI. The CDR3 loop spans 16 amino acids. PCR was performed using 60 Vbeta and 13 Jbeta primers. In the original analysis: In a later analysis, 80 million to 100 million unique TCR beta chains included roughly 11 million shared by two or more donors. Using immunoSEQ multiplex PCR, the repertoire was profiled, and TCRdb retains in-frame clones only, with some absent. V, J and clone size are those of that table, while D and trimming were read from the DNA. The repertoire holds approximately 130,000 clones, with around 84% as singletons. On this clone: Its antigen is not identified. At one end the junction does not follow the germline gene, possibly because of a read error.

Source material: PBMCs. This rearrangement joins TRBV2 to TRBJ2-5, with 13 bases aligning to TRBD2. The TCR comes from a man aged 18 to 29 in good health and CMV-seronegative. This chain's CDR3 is CASSGGLAGDQETPYF. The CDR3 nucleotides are TGTGCCAGCAGTGGAGGACTAGCGGGGGACCAAGAGACCCCGTACTTC.